The next 8 T cell receptor beta chains were all read from a single sample in a study of T-cell memory formation after mild COVID-19. TCRdb reprocessed the 5' RACE reads with MiXCR, giving one entry per CDR3 protein. The sample comprises 400,000 or so distinct CDR3 sequences, around 18% of which are singletons, and 8.4% rests with the top ten. Sequenced sample: PBMCs or a T cell subset sorted from them (not recorded which). The source of these receptors is an adult woman who had mild COVID-19 (a few samples of this study predate the infection). Cell type and time point are not known.

The chain is built from TRBV4-1 and TRBJ2-7; the D is unclear. The CDR3 spans 14 residues. Germline CDR1 MGHRA, CDR2 YSYEKL. V was shortened by 4 bases and J by 2 bases, with 12 bases between the two germline ends. As DNA, the CDR3 is TGCGCCAGCAGCCCCCTAGACGGACCCTACGAGCAGTACTTC. Encoded protein: CASSPLDGPYEQYF.

This clonotype was seen only a few times. The V call is TRBV7-3, the J call TRBJ2-2; tentative D call: TRBD2 (6 bases). Per germline, CDR1 SGHTA and CDR2 FQGTGA. V gave up 0 bases and J gave up 0 bases, with 11 bases separating them. The CDR3 consists of 17 residues. The CDR3 here is CASSLTGGTSNTGELFF. Written as DNA, the CDR3 is TGTGCCAGCAGCTTAACGGGGGGAACGTCGAACACCGGGGAGCTGTTTTTT.

J is TRBJ2-1 and V is TRBV2, with 15 bases fitting TRBD2. After removal of 7 bases from V and 10 bases from J, the junction contained 5 bases not matched to a gene. The CDR3 extends over 14 amino acids. Germline V gene data show CDR1 as SNHLY and CDR2 as FYNNEI. CDR3 in DNA: TGTGCCAGCAAGGGGACTAGCGGGGGGCGAGAGCAGTTCTTC. Its protein product is CASKGTSGGREQFF.

This clonotype was observed many times. This rearrangement joins TRBV6-1 to TRBJ2-3, with 9 bases lining up with TRBD1. Germline V gene sequence: CDR1 MNHNS, CDR2 SASEGT. After removal of 6 bases from V and 4 bases from J, the junction contained 5 bases not matched to a gene. The CDR3 extends over 14 amino acids. CDR3 sequence (DNA): TGTGCCAGCAGGAAACAGGGGGCCGCAGATACGCAGTATTTT. It yields the protein CASRKQGAADTQYF.

The rearrangement joins TRBV19 to TRBJ2-5; D perhaps matches TRBD2 (6 bases). Germline CDR1 reads LNHDA; CDR2 reads SQIVND (reference sequence). The CDR3 has 15 residues. V gave up 4 bases and J gave up 2 bases, with 14 bases separating them. The CDR3 DNA sequence: TGTGCCAGTAGTACCCTCGGGACTTCACAAGAGACCCAGTACTTC. Its translation is CASSTLGTSQETQYF.

This chain uses TRBV4-1 with TRBJ2-1; 8 bases are shared with TRBD1. CDR3 length equals 13 residues. The germline V gene has CDR1 MGHRA and CDR2 YSYEKL. V shed 4 bases and J 9 bases; nucleotides not matched to a gene: 5. CDR3 nucleotides: TGCGCCAGCAGCCTAGGACAGGGAGGTGAGCAGTTCTTC. Its protein product is CASSLGQGGEQFF.

This clonotype was seen more than once but under ten times. The CDR3 loop is CASSLVSGRALNEQFF. The CDR3 DNA sequence: TGTGCCAGCAGCTTAGTTAGCGGGAGGGCCCTCAATGAGCAGTTCTTC. This chain joins TRBV7-8 and TRBJ2-1; 11 bases align to TRBD2. There are 16 residues in the CDR3. Germline assignment: CDR1 SGHVS and CDR2 FQNEAQ. Unmatched junction bases numbered 5, after V lost 1 base and J lost 6 bases.

This clonotype appeared many times. The CDR3 bases are TGTGCCAGCAGGAGGGATAGCAATCAGCCCCAGCATTTT. It yields the protein CASRRDSNQPQHF. This rearrangement joins TRBV6-5 to TRBJ1-5; no clear D gene. V gave up 6 bases and J gave up 0 bases, with 6 bases separating them. The CDR3 has 13 residues. Germline CDR1 is MNHEY and CDR2 is SVGAGI.